Listed below are T cell receptor beta chains from one sample, sequenced in a study of T cells in Graves' hyperthyroidism and ophthalmopathy. TCRdb redid the calling of the multiplex PCR reads with MiXCR, one entry per CDR3 protein. The repertoire includes about 400,000 distinct CDR3 sequences, about 14% of them detected once, and 20% sits in the top ten. Sequenced sample: blood. Receptors were obtained from a woman aged 25 to 39 with Graves' ophthalmopathy. Each CDR3 is given with its conserved first and last residue. D genes are given only for firm matches. Some rows have no size entry. The others give once, few or many, or a class for an expanded clone.

abundance,v_gene,j_gene,d_gene,CDR3nt,CDR3aa
many,TRBV10-3,TRBJ1-2,TRBD1,TGTGCCATCAGTCCCCATACAGGGGGTGCTGATGGCTACACCTTC,CAISPHTGGADGYTF
many,TRBV5-5,TRBJ2-1,TRBD2,TGTGCCAGCAGGGCTAGCGGGGGCTCCTACAATGAGCAGTTCTTC,CASRASGGSYNEQFF
many,TRBV10-2,TRBJ2-7,.,TGCGCCAGCATAGGGTGGGGGCAGAGCTCCTACGAGCAGTACTTC,CASIGWGQSSYEQYF
many,TRBV12-3/TRBV12-4,TRBJ2-1,.,TGTGCCAGCAGTTTTTCCGGTCCCTCCAATGAGCAGTTCTTC,CASSFSGPSNEQFF
.,TRBV14,TRBJ2-7,.,TGTGCCAGCAGCCAAGACATGGACGGCGAGCAGTACTTC,CASSQDMDGEQYF
many,TRBV20-1,TRBJ2-7,.,TGCAGTGCTAGTCCCAGGACTACCTACGAGCAGTACTTC,CSASPRTTYEQYF
many,TRBV5-1,TRBJ1-1,.,TGCGCCAGCAGCTTCAGTCAGAACACTGAAGCTTTCTTT,CASSFSQNTEAFF
many,TRBV29-1,TRBJ2-5,.,TGCAGCGTTAGGCCTATTGGAGAGACCCAGTACTTC,CSVRPIGETQYF
many,TRBV11-2,TRBJ2-7,.,TGTGCCAGCAGCTTTTCTCCAGGGTGGAACTACGAGCAGTACTTC,CASSFSPGWNYEQYF
.,TRBV7-8,TRBJ1-5,.,TGTGCCAGCAGGTTAAGCAGGGGCAATCAGCCCCAGCATTTT,CASRLSRGNQPQHF